This TCR beta chain was sequenced during a study of vaccination effects on CD4 cells after COVID-19. The wider study: Researchers obtained post-vaccine samples at a median of 72 days past the second dose.

Only in-frame clones appear in the TCRdb table, and some are missing; sequencing was by immunoSEQ multiplex PCR. Counted here are some 40,000 clones, around four fifths occurring once; the ten biggest clones make up under 2%. Turning to this clone: Its specificity is not known.

The CDR3 extends over 12 amino acids. CDR1 is KGHDR, CDR2 SFDVKD, per germline. Trimming shortened V by 8 bases and J by 7 bases, and 11 bases separated the two germline ends. Using viral peptide pools, the ViraFEST assay grew out antigen-specific CD4+ T cells prior to sequencing. It was after approximately 11 days of culture that CD4+ T cells were isolated. Each person got two doses of an mRNA SARS-CoV-2 vaccine, BNT162b2 or mRNA-1273. Cultures used roughly 2 million PBMC per well, approximately 9.5 IU/ml IL-2 and around 9.7 ug/ml peptides. The clonotype was recovered from a human donor who received a COVID-19 vaccine. Some clones in this sample may be carry-over from other donors' samples. The chain links TRBV24-1 to TRBJ2-1, with D perhaps TRBD1 (5 bases). Source: CD4+ T cells from PBMCs cultured with HCoV-NL63 spike peptides, taken after COVID-19 vaccination. The CDR3 spells CATNSGINEQFF. Here the CDR3 DNA reads TGTGCCACCAATTCAGGGATAAATGAGCAGTTCTTC.